This TCR beta chain was sequenced for a study of beta chain features in type 1 diabetes. Naive, central memory, regulatory and stem cell-like memory cells within the CD4+ compartment were sorted using CD45RO/CCR7/CD25/CD127/CD95/CD27. TCRB transcripts that were expressed got sequenced, as all of the isolated RNA had been reverse transcribed. Sequencing used immunoSEQ multiplex PCR; TCRdb keeps in-frame clones, though not all of them. The table lists 38,000 or so clones, around 60% of them singletons. This CDR3 is built from 15 residues. CDR1 MDHEN and CDR2 SYDVKM come from the germline V gene. The V and J ends lost 5 bases and 5 bases, in that order; junction bases with no gene match: 11.

The source is a woman in her twenties or thirties in good health. The gene calls are TRBV28 and TRBJ2-7, with 8 bases lining up with TRBD1. The sample comprised Tregs from blood. CDR3 nucleotides: TGTGCCAGCAGTCCACCCGACAGGGGATTCGACGAGCAGTACTTC. Protein product: CASSPPDRGFDEQYF.